These T cell receptor beta chains were read from a single sample in a study of OX40 agonist ivuxolimab in advanced cancers. Clones were sequenced by immunoSEQ multiplex PCR, and TCRdb holds only the in-frame ones, with some missing. The table has more than 40,000 clones, 65% to 85% seen once. The sequenced sample was CD4+ or CD8+ T cells sorted from blood, obtained in a trial of the OX40 agonist ivuxolimab. Receptors were obtained from an adult with an advanced solid tumor such as melanoma, head and neck, liver or kidney cancer. The CDR3 runs from the conserved cysteine through the conserved F or W. The D gene is left open where the match is weak. The size field is filled for only some rows; it gives once, few, many or a size class.

cdr3_length j_call v_call d_call clone_size cdr3_aa cdr3_nt
15 TRBJ2-5 TRBV10-3 TRBD2 NA CAISEGLAGIETQYF TGTGCCATCAGTGAAGGGCTAGCGGGTATAGAGACCCAGTACTTC
14 TRBJ1-2 TRBV6-5 NA NA CASSPEGWNYGYTF TGTGCCAGCAGTCCCGAAGGGTGGAACTATGGCTACACCTTC
14 TRBJ2-5 TRBV7-7 TRBD2 once CASGPGPPPETQYF TGTGCTAGCGGGCCGGGACCCCCGCCGGAGACCCAGTACTTC
16 TRBJ2-3 TRBV10-2 NA NA CASSEPVSGSTDTQYF TGCGCCAGCAGTGAGCCGGTCAGCGGGAGCACAGATACGCAGTATTTT
15 TRBJ1-1 TRBV6-1 NA NA CASTTKGRPNTEAFF TGTGCCAGCACAACCAAGGGGAGACCGAACACTGAAGCTTTCTTT
15 TRBJ1-5 TRBV5-4 NA NA CASSSEAGFDQPQHF TGTGCCAGCAGCTCGGAGGCGGGGTTTGATCAGCCCCAGCATTTT
15 TRBJ2-5 TRBV18 NA NA CASSPINPPAETQYF TGTGCCAGCTCACCAATCAACCCCCCGGCTGAGACCCAGTACTTC
15 TRBJ1-2 TRBV5-1 TRBD1 NA CASSLEGASVYGYTF TGCGCCAGCAGCTTGGAGGGGGCGAGCGTCTATGGCTACACCTTC
16 TRBJ2-1 TRBV5-4 TRBD2 NA CASSLAGGRSYNEQFF TGTGCCAGCAGCTTGGCCGGCGGGAGGTCCTACAATGAGCAGTTCTTC
15 TRBJ1-4 TRBV5-6 NA few CASSLTGTRGEKLFF TGTGCCAGCAGCTTGACCGGGACCCGCGGGGAAAAACTGTTTTTT
14 TRBJ2-5 TRBV7-3 NA NA CASSGGGGFETQYF TGTGCCAGCAGCGGAGGAGGGGGGTTCGAGACCCAGTACTTC
15 TRBJ2-1 TRBV6-1 TRBD2 NA CASDTGLAGGYEQFF TGTGCCAGCGATACTGGACTAGCGGGAGGATATGAGCAGTTCTTC
15 TRBJ2-1 TRBV7-6 NA NA CASRGSLDSYNEQFF TGTGCCAGCAGAGGATCACTAGACTCCTACAATGAGCAGTTCTTC
14 TRBJ2-2 TRBV10-1 NA once CASSLGANTGELFF TGCGCCAGCAGCCTCGGGGCCAACACCGGGGAGCTGTTTTTT
13 TRBJ2-7 TRBV30 NA few CAVGRRQGYEQYF TGTGCCGTGGGGAGGCGGCAGGGCTACGAGCAGTACTTC
17 TRBJ1-6 TRBV5-5 NA few CASSSGMGGAMGSPLHF TGTGCCAGCAGCTCAGGGATGGGGGGAGCGATGGGTTCACCCCTCCACTTT
13 TRBJ2-5 TRBV2 NA NA CASSPDGGETQYF TGTGCCAGCAGTCCCGACGGTGGAGAGACCCAGTACTTC
15 TRBJ1-2 TRBV28 TRBD1 medium-sized CASSSMRTGGWGYTF TGTGCCAGCAGTTCCATGCGGACAGGGGGTTGGGGCTACACCTTC
13 TRBJ2-7 TRBV6-1 NA NA CASSEYRANEQYF TGTGCCAGCAGTGAATACAGGGCTAACGAGCAGTACTTC
14 TRBJ2-3 TRBV5-1 TRBD2 NA CASSPGGPTDTQYF TGCGCCAGCAGCCCGGGGGGACCCACAGATACGCAGTATTTT
15 TRBJ1-1 TRBV5-1 TRBD1 NA CASSLEGASWTEAFF TGCGCCAGCAGCTTGGAGGGGGCATCATGGACTGAAGCTTTCTTT
14 TRBJ2-4 TRBV19 NA few CASSDGSQRNIQYF TGTGCCAGTAGTGACGGGAGTCAGAGAAACATTCAGTACTTC
12 TRBJ1-5 TRBV15 NA NA CATSRPTLPQHF TGTGCCACCAGCAGACCTACACTTCCCCAGCATTTT
15 TRBJ2-3 TRBV19 NA NA CASSITLWGTDTQYF TGTGCCAGTAGTATAACCCTCTGGGGAACAGATACGCAGTATTTT
16 TRBJ2-2 TRBV27 TRBD1 NA CASSRTGVGFTGELFF TGTGCCAGCAGCAGGACAGGGGTCGGGTTCACCGGGGAGCTGTTTTTT
15 TRBJ2-1 TRBV6-1 TRBD1 NA CASRRDSRSYNEQFF TGTGCCAGCCGCCGGGACAGCCGCTCCTACAATGAGCAGTTCTTC
16 TRBJ2-1 TRBV5-4 TRBD2 NA CASSLGGLAGVGEQFF TGTGCCAGCAGCTTGGGGGGACTAGCGGGAGTTGGGGAGCAGTTCTTC
16 TRBJ2-1 TRBV11-2 TRBD1 few CASSLVRDSQGDEQFF TGTGCCAGCAGCTTAGTAAGGGACAGTCAAGGCGATGAGCAGTTCTTC
16 TRBJ1-5 TRBV15 NA few CATSRDPADAPGPQHF TGTGCCACCAGCAGAGATCCGGCCGACGCTCCAGGGCCCCAGCATTTT
13 TRBJ2-1 TRBV5-1 NA NA CASTPSLEGGQFF TGCGCCAGCACCCCTAGCCTGGAGGGGGGGCAGTTCTTC
14 TRBJ1-2 TRBV28 NA NA CASSFAPDRDGYTF TGTGCCAGCAGTTTTGCGCCGGACCGCGACGGCTACACCTTC
14 TRBJ1-4 TRBV5-1 NA NA CASSRLSTNEKLFF TGCGCCAGCAGCCGTCTCTCAACTAATGAAAAACTGTTTTTT
15 TRBJ1-1 TRBV6-6 NA few CASSYRADKNTEAFF TGTGCCAGCAGTTACAGGGCGGACAAGAACACTGAAGCTTTCTTT
15 TRBJ1-2 TRBV6-5 NA NA CASSSGHRENYGYTF TGTGCCAGCAGTTCCGGCCACAGGGAAAACTATGGCTACACCTTC
15 TRBJ1-3 TRBV6-1 TRBD1 once CASRRQGSLGNTIYF TGTGCCAGCAGGCGACAGGGGTCCCTTGGAAACACCATATATTTT
10 TRBJ1-5 TRBV20-1 TRBD1 few CSAGAQGVHF TGCAGTGCCGGGGCCCAGGGGGTACATTTT
13 TRBJ2-7 TRBV5-4 NA NA CASSLPDPYEQYF TGTGCCAGCAGCCTACCGGACCCATACGAGCAGTACTTC
14 TRBJ1-4 TRBV2 TRBD1 NA CASSTGGLGEKLFF TGTGCCAGCAGCACAGGGGGCCTAGGAGAAAAACTGTTTTTT
15 TRBJ2-2 TRBV19 NA NA CASSIWGRRTGELFF TGTGCCAGTAGTATTTGGGGGCGTAGGACCGGGGAGCTGTTTTTT
19 TRBJ2-5 TRBV27 TRBD2 NA CASSQRPGLSGSDKETQYF TGTGCCAGCAGTCAACGTCCGGGATTGAGCGGGAGTGATAAAGAGACCCAGTACTTC
15 TRBJ2-3 TRBV5-5 TRBD2 NA CASSGAGMPPDTQYF TGTGCCAGCAGCGGAGCGGGAATGCCCCCAGATACGCAGTATTTT
12 TRBJ2-5 TRBV11-3 NA NA CASSLASETQYF TGTGCCAGCAGCTTAGCTTCAGAGACCCAGTACTTC
13 TRBJ1-3 TRBV28 NA NA CASSFGPGNTIYF TGTGCCAGCAGTTTCGGGCCTGGAAACACCATATATTTT
16 TRBJ2-1 TRBV4-2 TRBD2 NA CASSQDGTTLYNEQFF TGTGCCAGCAGCCAAGATGGGACTACACTCTACAATGAGCAGTTCTTC
13 TRBJ2-2 TRBV11-2 NA NA CASRTSSTGELFF TGTGCCAGCAGAACTTCATCCACCGGGGAGCTGTTTTTT
14 TRBJ2-5 TRBV2 NA medium-sized CASKAGNQEETQYF TGTGCCAGCAAGGCCGGGAACCAAGAAGAGACCCAGTACTTC
18 TRBJ2-1 TRBV7-3 TRBD2 few CASSSFHPRDGRWNEQFF TGTGCCAGCAGCTCTTTCCATCCCCGGGACGGGAGGTGGAATGAGCAGTTCTTC
15 TRBJ2-1 TRBV19 NA once CASKPPGRETILQFF TGTGCCAGTAAACCCCCCGGGCGGGAAACCATTCTGCAGTTCTTC
14 TRBJ1-2 TRBV27 NA NA CASTRYGGRDGYTF TGTGCCAGCACCAGGTACGGGGGCAGGGATGGCTACACCTTC
15 TRBJ1-1 TRBV30 NA NA CAWSVWGSRESEAFF TGTGCCTGGAGTGTATGGGGCAGCCGGGAGAGTGAAGCTTTCTTT
15 TRBJ2-7 TRBV6-6 TRBD1 few CASSHPQGARREQYF TGTGCCAGCAGTCACCCGCAGGGGGCCAGACGGGAGCAGTACTTC
15 TRBJ1-5 TRBV6-1 NA NA CASSGPSVGDQPQHF TGTGCCAGCAGTGGCCCCAGCGTGGGCGATCAGCCCCAGCATTTT
13 TRBJ1-2 TRBV2 TRBD1 NA CASRGQPNYGYTF TGTGCCAGCAGGGGACAGCCCAACTATGGCTACACCTTC
13 TRBJ1-1 TRBV10-1 NA NA CASSTEKNTEAFF TGCGCCAGCAGTACAGAGAAGAACACTGAAGCTTTCTTT
15 TRBJ2-7 TRBV10-3 NA NA CAISGVSADRYEQYF TGTGCCATCAGTGGCGTATCAGCGGATCGTTACGAGCAGTACTTC